The present T cell receptor beta chain was sequenced within a study of T cell responses to AZD1222 COVID-19 vaccine. On the study more broadly: Second-dose groups at about 4 or about 12 weeks were pooled.

This clone was detected only once. V shed 5 bases and J 4 bases; nucleotides not matched to a gene: 11. The germline gives CDR1 SGHVS, CDR2 FNYEAQ. CDR3 length: 16 amino acids. The repertoire was sequenced with immunoSEQ multiplex PCR; TCRdb's copy has only in-frame clones and lacks some. The sample lists around 63,000 clones; 85% were seen once. This sample comprised peripheral blood, obtained on day 0 of AZD1222 vaccination. This receptor was taken from an adult in good health. The chain has TRBV7-6 and TRBJ1-5, with 7 bases that match TRBD1. CDR3 loop: CASSPGTANGNQPQHF. CDR3 DNA sequence: TGTGCCAGCAGCCCCGGGACAGCTAATGGTAATCAGCCCCAGCATTTT.